This TCR beta chain was found in a study of cytomegalovirus exposure and HLA in healthy donors. Findings of the study overall: Information on immune exposure was restricted to one variable (CMV serostatus).

CDR3 length: 15 residues. Germline CDR1 and CDR2: SGHTA and FQGNSA. V dropped 4 bases and J dropped 4; count of bases not matched to a gene: 7. In the PCR, 60 Vbeta and 13 Jbeta primers were used. In the study's own analysis: Approximately 12 million of tens of millions of unique TCR beta chains were shared, per a later count. Profiling relied on immunoSEQ multiplex PCR, and the TCRdb table lists in-frame clones only, not all of them. The V and J calls and clone size are taken from that table; D and trimming were inferred from the DNA. The profile covers 54,000 or so clones, with roughly 70% appearing a single time and 15% to 20% taken by the ten largest. Comment on this clone: The antigen is not known.

This clonotype was sampled from a woman aged 60-75 years in good health and CMV-seropositive. Specimen: PBMCs. The rearrangement links TRBV7-2 to TRBJ2-5; 9 nucleotides line up with TRBD1. The CDR3 nucleotides are TGTGCCAGCAGCTCAGAACCGACAGGGGGAGAGACCCAGTACTTC. Its translation is CASSSEPTGGETQYF.